This T cell receptor (beta chain) was sequenced during a study of blood T cell repertoires in COVID-19. As for the study in general: Nucleic acid was either cDNA or gDNA, and it came from T cells, B-cell-depleted T cells, or PBMCs.

With V trimmed by 1 base and J by 4 bases, 3 bases remained unmatched. Germline V gene sequence: CDR1 SGDLS, CDR2 YYNGEE. This CDR3 is 15 amino acids long. How the authors handled the data: Reference gene primer amplification gave nucleated cell count estimates. Clones were sequenced by immunoSEQ multiplex PCR, and TCRdb holds only the in-frame ones, with some missing. That table gives V, J and clone size, and the DNA gave D and trimming. Of about 33,000 clones in the sample, more than 85% were seen once. The sequence was collected from a human donor in a cohort sampled during active COVID-19. This chain links TRBV9 with TRBJ2-3, with 10 bases aligning to TRBD2. Sequenced: peripheral blood. The DNA of the CDR3 is TGTGCCAGCAGCGTAACTAGCGGGACCGCAGATACGCAGTATTTT. Translating it yields CASSVTSGTADTQYF.